This TCR beta chain emerged from a study of breast tumors, draining lymph nodes, adjacent tissues. Notes on the study in general: Findings are consistent with lymph node origin and intratumoral expansion of most tumor T cells.

This clonotype occurred many times. As yet, its antigen is unknown. CDR1 is SGDLS and CDR2 is YYNGEE in the germline V gene. CDR3 length: 16 amino acids. V was clipped by 0 bases and J by 7 bases; unmatched bases: 6. The lymph nodes were axillary draining lymph nodes from breast cancer patients. Each CDR3 protein is one row after TCRdb ran MiXCR on the multiplex PCR reads. The table has approximately 300,000 distinct CDR3 sequences, under 35% seen once; the top ten hold about 1.2%. Sequencing was performed on axillary lymph node tissue. The sequence came from a female donor with breast cancer. Some clones in this sample may be carry-over from other donors' samples. The V call is TRBV9, the J call TRBJ2-1, with 11 positions matching TRBD2. For the CDR3, the DNA is TGTGCCAGCAGCGTAGGGGGGGGACTAGCGGAGAATGAGCAGTTCTTC. It specifies CASSVGGGLAENEQFF.